This entry lists 30 T cell receptor beta chains sequenced from one sample in a study of OX40 agonist ivuxolimab in advanced cancers. The method was immunoSEQ multiplex PCR; TCRdb's version includes in-frame clones alone and lacks a portion of them. Here the sample spans about 22,000 clones, just under 85% being singletons. The material sequenced was CD4+ or CD8+ T cells sorted from blood, taken in a trial of the OX40 agonist ivuxolimab. The receptors here all came from an adult with an advanced solid tumor such as melanoma, head and neck, liver or kidney cancer.

The V call is TRBV19, the J call TRBJ1-3; weak D call: TRBD1 (6 bases). This CDR3 has 13 residues. Trimming left V 6 bases short and J 0 bases short, with 6 bases between. Germline lookup yields CDR1 LNHDA and CDR2 SQIVND (reference sequence). The CDR3: CASRDSSGNTIYF. CDR3 DNA: TGTGCCAGTAGGGACAGCTCTGGAAACACCATATATTTT.

V is TRBV9 and J is TRBJ1-3; D unresolved. The germline CDR1 and CDR2 sequences are SGDLS and YYNGEE. V shed 0 bases and J shed 8 bases, with 15 bases lying between them. This CDR3 has 15 amino acids. For the CDR3, the DNA is TGTGCCAGCAGCGTAGCGTGGAGTACGGTGGACACCATATATTTT. It yields the protein CASSVAWSTVDTIYF.

The V gene is TRBV10-1, the J gene TRBJ2-3, with 9 positions matching TRBD2. Germline trimming cut 3 bases from V and 3 bases from J; bases unmatched to any gene: 10. CDR3 length equals 17 residues. CDR1 is WNHNN, CDR2 SYGVQD, per germline (reference sequence). CDR3 amino acids: CASSDIETTSGTDTQYF. The CDR3 nucleotides read TGCGCCAGCAGTGATATAGAAACGACTAGCGGAACAGATACGCAGTATTTT.

A few counts support this clone. The chain couples TRBV27 to TRBJ2-7, with no clear D. The CDR3 extends over 13 amino acids. Trimming pared 5 bases from V and 6 bases from J, leaving 14 bases between. Germline V gene lookup returns CDR1 MNHEY and CDR2 SMNVEV (reference sequence). CDR3 sequence: CASSPKRYGEQYF. CDR3 sequence (DNA): TGTGCCAGCAGTCCAAAACGGTACGGCGAGCAGTACTTC.

The CDR3 here is CASSAGTGDYNEQFF. CDR3 DNA: TGTGCCAGCAGTGCCGGGACAGGGGACTACAATGAGCAGTTCTTC. The rearrangement joins TRBV6-4 to TRBJ2-1; 10 nucleotides match TRBD1. This CDR3 has 15 amino acids. V was clipped by 4 bases and J by 3 bases; unmatched bases: 3. The V gene's germline CDR1 is MRHNA and CDR2 SNTAGT.

CDR3 sequence (DNA): TGTGCCAGCAGCTTAGCCAGCACCGGGGAGCTGTTTTTT. It encodes CASSLASTGELFF. The chain links TRBV7-6 to TRBJ2-2, with unresolved D. Deletions cut 0 bases from V and 4 bases from J, with 3 bases between. CDR3 length: 13 residues. Germline lookup yields CDR1 SGHVS and CDR2 FNYEAQ.

J is TRBJ1-4 and V is TRBV4-2, with 9 bases identical to TRBD1. From germline, CDR1 is LGHNA and CDR2 YNFKEQ. J gave up 3 bases and V 1 base, and 6 bases lay outside the gene matches. The CDR3 has 17 residues. The CDR3 nucleotides read TGTGCCAGCAGCCAAGCCGGACAGGGGTCCGCTAATGAAAAACTGTTTTTT. Amino acid sequence: CASSQAGQGSANEKLFF.

The genes are TRBV5-6 and TRBJ1-1; TRBD1 might be the D (6 bases). V shed 4 bases and J shed 6 bases, with 13 bases lying between them. Per the germline V gene, CDR1 is SGHDT and CDR2 is YYEEEE. This CDR3 comprises 13 residues. The CDR3 is CASSAGQLAEAFF. DNA of the CDR3: TGTGCCAGCAGCGCCGGACAGCTGGCTGAAGCTTTCTTT.

CDR3 nucleotide sequence: TGTGCCACCCATGGGCGAAGGGACTATGGCTACACCTTC. This gives the protein CATHGRRDYGYTF. The V call is TRBV10-3, the J call TRBJ1-2, with D unclear. In germline, CDR1 is ENHRY, CDR2 SYGVKD. Trimming took 10 bases from V and 3 from J, leaving 15 bases between them. The CDR3 loop spans 13 amino acids.

This clone was observed a single time. The V and J genes are TRBV11-3 and TRBJ2-3; 9 nucleotides match TRBD2. This CDR3 is built from 14 residues. Germline trimming cut 5 bases from V and 6 bases from J; bases unmatched to any gene: 6. From germline, CDR1 is SGHNT and CDR2 YENEEA. The CDR3 DNA reads as TGTGCCAGCAGCCAAGCGGGAGGATCGGATACGCAGTATTTT. Protein sequence: CASSQAGGSDTQYF. Supplemented by reference TRBV11-3 and TRBJ2-3, the full variable domain reads EAGVVQSPRYKIIEKKQPVAFWCNPISGHNTLYWYLQNLGQGPELLIRYENEEAVDDSQLPKDRFSAERLKGVDSTLKIQPAELGDSAVYLCASSQAGGSDTQYFGPGTRLTVL.

In its sample, this clone was seen once. The CDR3 spells CASEDRGLSEAFF. The CDR3 nucleotides read TGTGCCAGCGAAGACAGGGGGCTGAGTGAAGCTTTCTTT. The V gene is TRBV11-2, the J gene TRBJ1-1; 10 bases line up with TRBD1. The V and J ends lost 8 bases and 7 bases, in that order; junction bases with no gene match: 7. The germline V gene has CDR1 SGHAT and CDR2 FQNNGV. CDR3 length equals 13 residues.

This sequence joins TRBV5-1 and TRBJ2-1; D is possibly TRBD1 (6 bases). Germline V lookup: CDR1 SGHRS, CDR2 YFSETQ. The V and J ends lost 2 bases and 10 bases respectively, with 19 bases between them. The CDR3 covers 15 residues. The CDR3 spells CASSFFGGSGAEQFF. The CDR3 DNA sequence: TGCGCCAGCAGCTTTTTCGGCGGTTCAGGGGCCGAGCAGTTCTTC.

The chain links TRBV19 to TRBJ1-5; TRBD1 matches at 7 bases. V shed 9 bases, J shed 5 bases, and the junction held 7 bases outside the gene matches. The CDR3 runs 13 residues. Per germline, CDR1 LNHDA and CDR2 SQIVND (reference sequence). The CDR3 DNA follows: TGTGCCAGCCATGACAGGGCAGATCAGCCCCAGCATTTT. It yields the protein CASHDRADQPQHF.

The rearrangement links TRBV2 to TRBJ2-2; no clear D. The CDR3 covers 13 residues. The germline CDR1 and CDR2 sequences are SNHLY and FYNNEI. Trimming pared 4 bases from V and 9 bases from J, leaving 12 bases between. CDR3 residues: CASSAELPRELFF. The CDR3, as DNA: TGTGCCAGCAGTGCGGAGCTCCCCCGGGAGCTGTTTTTT.

The V gene is TRBV2, the J gene TRBJ2-1, with 12 positions matching TRBD1. Germline V gene sequence: CDR1 SNHLY, CDR2 FYNNEI. The CDR3 sequence is 18 residues long. With 5 bases clipped from V and 9 bases from J, the junction kept 17 bases outside the gene matches. The CDR3 sequence is CASSWDRGQGTRTGEQFF. The CDR3 DNA reads as TGTGCCAGCAGTTGGGACAGGGGGCAAGGGACTAGAACAGGTGAGCAGTTCTTC.

V is TRBV7-9 and J is TRBJ2-7, with 9 positions matching TRBD1. This CDR3 region has 14 residues. The junction had 5 bases not matched to a gene; V was cut back by 5 bases and J by 3 bases. Per the germline V gene, CDR1 is SEHNR and CDR2 is FQNEAQ (reference sequence). The CDR3 loop reads CASSMDRGYYEQYF. CDR3 nucleotides: TGTGCCAGCAGCATGGACAGGGGCTACTACGAGCAGTACTTC. The whole variable domain, filled in from reference TRBV7-9 and TRBJ2-7, reads DTGVSQNPRHKITKRGQNVTFRCDPISEHNRLYWYRQTLGQGPEFLTYFQNEAQLEKSRLLSDRFSAERPKGSFSTLEIQRTEQGDSAMYLCASSMDRGYYEQYFGPGTRLTVT.

This clone was counted once. Here the CDR3 DNA reads TGTGCCAGCAGTCCCGGGACAAACTACAATGAGCAGTTCTTC. Amino acids: CASSPGTNYNEQFF. The chain is built from TRBV28 and TRBJ2-1, with D maybe TRBD1 (6 bases). V was cut by 5 bases and J by 3 bases, with 11 bases left in between. Germline CDR1 is MDHEN and CDR2 is SYDVKM. CDR3 size: 14 residues.

V usage is TRBV7-9 and J usage is TRBJ2-5, with TRBD2 matching 7 bases. J gave up 13 bases and V 2 bases, and 7 bases lay outside the gene matches. Germline V gene lookup returns CDR1 SEHNR and CDR2 FQNEAQ (reference sequence). The CDR3 spans 12 residues. Here the CDR3 reads CASSLTVAGAYF. The CDR3 region has the DNA TGTGCCAGCAGCTTAACAGTGGCGGGAGCGTACTTC.

J is TRBJ1-5 and V is TRBV2, with D hard to call. CDR1 is SNHLY and CDR2 is FYNNEI in the germline V gene. V lost 6 bases and J lost 4, with 10 bases in between. This CDR3 comprises 13 residues. CDR3 sequence (DNA): TGTGCCAGCAGCGAAACAGCAAATCAGCCCCAGCATTTT. Translated: CASSETANQPQHF.

The V and J genes are TRBV7-9 and TRBJ2-3; TRBD2 is a possible D gene (5 bases). Germline V gene sequence: CDR1 SEHNR, CDR2 FQNEAQ (reference sequence). Trimming shortened V by 2 bases and J by 1 base, and 13 bases separated the two germline ends. The CDR3 is 16 amino acids. The CDR3 loop reads CASSLSRAGGTDTQYF. DNA of the CDR3: TGTGCCAGCAGCTTAAGTAGGGCGGGTGGCACAGATACGCAGTATTTT. Drawing the rest from reference TRBV7-9 and TRBJ2-3, the complete variable domain is DTGVSQNPRHKITKRGQNVTFRCDPISEHNRLYWYRQTLGQGPEFLTYFQNEAQLEKSRLLSDRFSAERPKGSFSTLEIQRTEQGDSAMYLCASSLSRAGGTDTQYFGPGTRLTVL.

The J gene is TRBJ1-5, the V gene TRBV6-1, with D perhaps TRBD1 (5 bases). The V end lost 3 bases, the J end lost 0 bases, and 9 bases lay between the germline ends. Germline loops: CDR1 MNHNS, CDR2 SASEGT. The length of the CDR3 is 15 residues. The CDR3 here is CASSEDTFSNQPQHF. The CDR3 DNA follows: TGTGCCAGCAGTGAGGACACTTTTAGCAATCAGCCCCAGCATTTT.

This clone was seen more than once but under ten times. The chain joins TRBV5-1 to TRBJ2-1, with D possibly being TRBD1 (6 bases). The CDR3 sequence is 18 residues long. From germline, CDR1 is SGHRS and CDR2 YFSETQ. The V end lost 0 bases, the J end lost 4 bases, and 20 bases lay between the germline ends. The CDR3 here is CASSLEGVGQGRYNEQFF. The DNA for the CDR3 is TGCGCCAGCAGCTTGGAGGGGGTAGGCCAGGGAAGGTACAATGAGCAGTTCTTC.

The gene calls are TRBV25-1 and TRBJ2-1, with D hard to call. CDR1 and CDR2 (germline): MGHDK, SYGVNS. The CDR3 totals 10 residues. V was pared by 3 bases and J by 8 bases, with 2 bases between. The CDR3 loop is CASSEHEQFF. DNA of the CDR3: TGTGCCAGCAGTGAGCATGAGCAGTTCTTC. Drawing the rest from reference TRBV25-1 and TRBJ2-1, the complete variable domain is EADIYQTPRYLVIGTGKKITLECSQTMGHDKMYWYQQDPGMELHLIHYSYGVNSTEKGDLSSESTVSRIRTEHFPLTLESARPSHTSQYLCASSEHEQFFGPGTRLTVL.

A word on this clone: Germline is not matched at one junction end, which may reflect a read error. The chain links TRBV7-7 to TRBJ2-5, with a weak D call TRBD2 (6 bases). This CDR3 contains 15 residues. The germline V gene has CDR1 SSHAT and CDR2 FNYEAQ (reference sequence). The CDR3 nucleotides read TGTGCTAGCAGCTTAGGGCTAGCGAACCAAGAGACCCAGTACTTC. This sequence encodes CASSLGLANQETQYF.

This chain connects TRBV13 to TRBJ2-1; TRBD2 agrees at 10 bases. Germline V gene data show CDR1 as PRHDT and CDR2 as FYEKMQ (reference sequence). The trim removed 4 bases at V and 3 bases at J, leaving 12 bases unmatched. The CDR3 has 18 residues. The CDR3 nucleotides are TGTGCCAGCAGCTCGACCGGGGGGGTAGCGGGGGGCTACAATGAGCAGTTCTTC. Translation gives CASSSTGGVAGGYNEQFF.

The CDR3 region has the DNA TGTGCCAGCAGTCCCGGACTAGCGGGGGGAGGCTACGAGCAGTACTTC. It encodes CASSPGLAGGGYEQYF. The chain carries TRBV27 and TRBJ2-7; 14 bases align to TRBD2. The trim removed 5 bases at V and 3 bases at J, leaving 6 bases unmatched. The CDR3 totals 16 residues. Germline lookup yields CDR1 MNHEY and CDR2 SMNVEV (reference sequence).

This clone came up a few times. CDR3 protein: CASSPGHHSGNTIYF. CDR3 DNA: TGTGCCAGTAGTCCGGGCCACCACTCTGGAAACACCATATATTTT. V usage is TRBV19 and J usage is TRBJ1-3; D remains ambiguous. Trimming shortened V by 5 bases and J by 0 bases, and 11 bases separated the two germline ends. Germline CDR1 reads LNHDA; CDR2 reads SQIVND (reference sequence). The CDR3 totals 15 residues.

The chain combines TRBV28 with TRBJ1-5; 7 nucleotides line up with TRBD1. V was pared by 4 bases and J by 7 bases, with 4 bases of the junction left unmatched. Germline assignment: CDR1 MDHEN and CDR2 SYDVKM. The CDR3 spans 13 residues. The CDR3 loop is CASSSTGVQPQHF. CDR3 DNA: TGTGCCAGCAGTTCTACAGGGGTACAGCCCCAGCATTTT.

In this sample, this clone turned up a few times. This sequence joins TRBV9 and TRBJ2-1; no reliable D call. V was cut by 2 bases and J by 7 bases, with 4 bases left in between. This CDR3 is 11 amino acids long. CDR1 and CDR2 from the germline V gene are SGDLS and YYNGEE. The CDR3 bases are TGTGCCAGCAGCGTTAATAATGAGCAGTTCTTC. Translated: CASSVNNEQFF.

This clone was seen a single time. This rearrangement joins TRBV6-5 to TRBJ2-7, with 7 bases that match TRBD1. This CDR3 spans 16 amino acids. V dropped 2 bases and J dropped 1; count of bases not matched to a gene: 8. Per germline, CDR1 MNHEY and CDR2 SVGAGI. CDR3 amino acids: CASSYTGQSGSYEQYF. The CDR3 DNA reads as TGTGCCAGCAGTTACACGGGACAGAGTGGGTCCTACGAGCAGTACTTC.